These 11 T cell receptor beta chains originate from one sample sequenced in a study of Ad26.COV2.S vaccination and SARS-CoV-2 variants (dated by TCRdb to about 2021). Per the publication, the treatment or condition label means: around 19 received Ad26.COV2.S at low or high dose, single or two shots; about 5 received placebo; per-sample allocation not given. Repertoires of vaccine and placebo recipients were sequenced from samples taken on day 63 after the first injection. The library was produced with the immunoSEQ multiplex PCR assay. TCRdb re-hosts the immuneACCESS table, in-frame sequences only. Its copies lack some clones; in the studies checked, an unresolved V gene accounts for under half of them, and the cause for the rest is not known. This sample has 200,000 to 300,000 clones in its table, and 88% of those were observed once. The ten largest account for around 11% of the sample. The sequences come from peripheral blood, collected in a trial of Ad26.COV2.S vaccine versus placebo. The receptors originated from a person between 18 and 65 years old who received the Ad26.COV2.S COVID-19 vaccine or a placebo.

The rearrangement uses TRBV27 and TRBJ2-7; 13 bases match TRBD2. V shed 4 bases, J shed 2 bases, and the junction held 17 bases outside the gene matches. The germline V gene has CDR1 MNHEY and CDR2 SMNVEV (reference sequence). The CDR3 has 20 amino acids. CDR3 amino acids: CASSYAGPGLAGKNTYEQYF. The CDR3 nucleotides read TGTGCCAGCAGTTACGCAGGGCCGGGACTAGCGGGGAAAAACACCTACGAGCAGTACTTC.

A single count supports this clone. One end of the junction does not line up with germline, which may come from a read error. This chain uses TRBV7-7 with TRBJ2-5; D is possibly TRBD1 (5 bases). The CDR3 contains 15 residues. The germline CDR1 and CDR2 sequences are SSHAT and FNYEAQ (reference sequence). DNA of the CDR3: TGTGCTAGCAGCTTAGATCCAGGGATGGCAGAGACCCAGTACTTC. Translating gives CASSLDPGMAETQYF. Based on the CDR3 plus reference TRBV7-7 and TRBJ2-5, the full variable domain is GAGVSQSPRYKVTKRGQDVTLRCDPISSHATLYWYQQALGQGPEFLTYFNYEAQPDKSGLPSDRFSAERPEGSISTLTIQRTEQRDSAMYRCASSLDPGMAETQYFGPGTRLLVL.

The chain combines TRBV5-1 with TRBJ2-3; D not certain. This CDR3 spans 13 amino acids. The germline CDR1 and CDR2 sequences are SGHRS and YFSETQ. The V end lost 0 bases, the J end lost 5 bases, and 7 bases lay between the germline ends. DNA of the CDR3: TGCGCCAGCAGCTTGGAGGGCAGAGATACGCAGTATTTT. Translating gives CASSLEGRDTQYF.

CDR3 in amino acids: CASSPSGASLKVAYEQYF. CDR3 nucleotide sequence: TGTGCCAGCAGCCCTTCTGGGGCTAGCCTAAAGGTTGCCTACGAGCAGTACTTC. V is TRBV9 and J is TRBJ2-7, with D possibly called TRBD1 or TRBD2 (5 bases each). The CDR3 is 18 residues long. CDR1 and CDR2 (germline): SGDLS, YYNGEE. Trimming removed 4 bases from V and 2 bases from J, with 25 bases in between.

This rearrangement joins TRBV5-1 to TRBJ2-7, with D possibly matching TRBD2 (6 bases). This CDR3 spans 13 amino acids. Trimming removed 6 bases from V and 1 base from J, with 11 bases in between. Germline V gene sequence: CDR1 SGHRS, CDR2 YFSETQ. The CDR3 region is CASNRDSSYEQYF. The CDR3, as DNA: TGCGCCAGCAACCGGGACTCTTCCTACGAGCAGTACTTC.

The chain has TRBV5-1 and TRBJ1-4, with 10 bases matching TRBD1. Germline assignment: CDR1 SGHRS and CDR2 YFSETQ. The junction had 11 bases not matched to a gene; V was cut back by 0 bases and J by 6 bases. There are 18 residues in the CDR3. CDR3 residues: CASSLATLRTGGYEKLFF. The CDR3 coding sequence is TGCGCCAGCAGCTTGGCTACTCTTAGGACAGGGGGATATGAAAAACTGTTTTTT.

The gene calls are TRBV7-2 and TRBJ2-2, with D possibly matching TRBD2 (6 bases). This CDR3 region has 14 residues. Germline CDR1 and CDR2: SGHTA and FQGNSA. V gave up 5 bases and J gave up 4 bases, with 11 bases separating them. CDR3 sequence reads: CASSNPGGTGELFF. The CDR3, as DNA: TGTGCCAGCAGCAATCCCGGGGGCACCGGGGAGCTGTTTTTT.

A single count supports this clone. The chain uses TRBV19 and TRBJ2-5; 9 nucleotides match TRBD2. V dropped 3 bases and J dropped 5; count of bases not matched to a gene: 7. Germline V CDR1 and CDR2: LNHDA, SQIVND (reference sequence). This CDR3 is 15 amino acids long. DNA for the CDR3: TGTGCCAGTAGTATTCAGGCTAGCGGGAAGGAGACCCAGTACTTC. It encodes CASSIQASGKETQYF. Full variable domain (rest looked up from reference TRBV19 and TRBJ2-5): DGGITQSPKYLFRKEGQNVTLSCEQNLNHDAMYWYRQDPGQGLRLIYYSQIVNDFQKGDIAEGYSVSREKKESFPLTVTSAQKNPTAFYLCASSIQASGKETQYFGPGTRLLVL.

The CDR3 coding sequence is TGTGCCAGCAGCTTATTCAGGAGCGGGAGCTACGAGCAGTACTTC. Translation gives CASSLFRSGSYEQYF. The V gene is TRBV7-8, the J gene TRBJ2-7; TRBD2 agrees at 8 bases. The germline CDR1 and CDR2 sequences are SGHVS and FQNEAQ. The ends lost 2 bases at V and 3 bases at J; junction bases unmatched: 6. This CDR3 spans 15 amino acids.

The chain links TRBV5-1 to TRBJ1-2; tentative D call: TRBD1 (6 bases). This CDR3 is 14 amino acids long. The germline V gene has CDR1 SGHRS and CDR2 YFSETQ. V lost 6 bases to trimming and J lost 0 bases, with 12 bases between them. The CDR3 loop is CASTSTGTNYGYTF. DNA for the CDR3: TGCGCCAGCACCTCGACAGGCACTAACTATGGCTACACCTTC.

The chain is built from TRBV30 and TRBJ1-5; no firm D call. The V gene's germline CDR1 is GTSNPN and CDR2 SVGIG (reference sequence). The V end was cut by 6 bases, the J end by 4 bases, with 13 bases between. This CDR3 is 13 amino acids long. CDR3 in amino acids: CACRKSGNQPQHF. The CDR3 region has the DNA TGTGCCTGTCGGAAGTCGGGAAATCAGCCCCAGCATTTT.